The 15 T cell receptor beta chains below all came from one sample that was sequenced in a study of beta chain features in type 1 diabetes. Sequenced material consisted of expressed TCRB transcripts (all of the isolated RNA was reverse transcribed). TCRdb's table, derived via immunoSEQ multiplex PCR, lists solely in-frame clones and lacks some. The sample holds some 410,000 clones, about 15% seen once. The sequencing input was naive CD4+ T cells from blood. The receptors were gathered from a man aged 25-40 years in good health.

This chain uses TRBV11-3 with TRBJ2-2; D is unclear. From germline, CDR1 is SGHNT and CDR2 YENEEA. The CDR3 is 13 amino acids. The V gene lost 4 bases and the J gene lost 6 bases, with 9 bases spanning the gap. CDR3 DNA: TGTGCCAGCAGCTCCCGCAATTCCGGGGAGCTGTTTTTT. Protein: CASSSRNSGELFF.

In this sample, this clone turned up a few times. The chain combines TRBV7-6 with TRBJ2-1; maybe TRBD2 (7 bases). The CDR3 is made up of 18 amino acids. V gave up 1 base and J gave up 0 bases, with 16 bases separating them. CDR1 SGHVS and CDR2 FNYEAQ come from the germline V gene. The DNA for the CDR3 is TGTGCCAGCAGCTTAGTTGCGGGGGCCCTAAGCTCCTACAATGAGCAGTTCTTC. The encoded protein is CASSLVAGALSSYNEQFF.

This clone was counted a few times. The genes are TRBV19 and TRBJ2-3; 7 nucleotides agree with TRBD2. Unmatched junction bases numbered 3, after V lost 6 bases and J lost 0 bases. The CDR3 consists of 14 residues. Germline CDR1 is LNHDA and CDR2 is SQIVND (reference sequence). The CDR3 sequence: CASSPSGSTDTQYF. The CDR3 DNA reads TGTGCCAGTAGCCCTAGCGGTAGCACAGATACGCAGTATTTT.

There are a few counts of this clone. The chain links TRBV14 to TRBJ1-2; D is possibly TRBD1 (6 bases). Germline assignment: CDR1 SGHDN and CDR2 FVKESK. V lost 1 base, J lost 4 bases, and 10 bases lay in between. This CDR3 is 14 amino acids long. CDR3 coding DNA: TGTGCCAGCAGCCAAGGACAGGCCGCCTATGGCTACACCTTC. This codes for CASSQGQAAYGYTF.

The chain carries TRBV14 and TRBJ2-3, with unresolved D. The CDR3 spans 15 residues. Trimming removed 3 bases at V and 6 bases at J, with 16 bases between. Germline values: CDR1 SGHDN, CDR2 FVKESK. The CDR3 reads CASSHSPPSVDTQYF. The DNA for the CDR3 is TGTGCCAGCAGCCATAGTCCTCCCTCGGTGGATACGCAGTATTTT.

V gene TRBV30 combines with J gene TRBJ2-5; the match to TRBD2 covers 8 bases. This CDR3 is 14 amino acids long. CDR1 GTSNPN and CDR2 SVGIG come from the germline V gene (reference sequence). Trimming removed 0 bases from V and 4 bases from J; junction bases left unmatched: 4. The CDR3 DNA follows: TGTGCCTGGAGTGTGCGACTAGCGTTAGAGACCCAGTACTTC. It specifies CAWSVRLALETQYF.

This clone appeared a few times. The J gene is TRBJ2-4, the V gene TRBV7-9, with D uncertain. The CDR3 is made up of 19 amino acids. The germline CDR1 and CDR2 sequences are SEHNR and FQNEAQ (reference sequence). V was clipped by 2 bases and J by 4 bases, with 24 bases between them. CDR3 sequence: CASSLTRSDDSRWKNIQYF. CDR3 DNA sequence: TGTGCCAGCAGCTTAACCCGATCCGATGACTCTAGGTGGAAAAACATTCAGTACTTC. Based on the CDR3 plus reference TRBV7-9 and TRBJ2-4, the full variable domain is DTGVSQNPRHKITKRGQNVTFRCDPISEHNRLYWYRQTLGQGPEFLTYFQNEAQLEKSRLLSDRFSAERPKGSFSTLEIQRTEQGDSAMYLCASSLTRSDDSRWKNIQYFGAGTRLSVL.

The chain is built from TRBV7-2 and TRBJ2-5; D may be TRBD2 (5 bases). CDR3 length equals 15 residues. Germline V CDR1 and CDR2: SGHTA, FQGNSA. V shed 5 bases and J shed 1 base, with 14 bases lying between them. DNA for the CDR3: TGTGCCAGCAGCCCAGAGCGGAGACTCCAAGAGACCCAGTACTTC. Encoded protein: CASSPERRLQETQYF.

The rearrangement joins TRBV7-8 to TRBJ2-3; the D is unclear. Germline assignment: CDR1 SGHVS and CDR2 FQNEAQ. This CDR3 has 14 amino acids. Trimming stripped 4 bases from V and 0 bases from J, with 8 bases between. The chain's CDR3 is CASSSSSSTDTQYF. CDR3 DNA: TGTGCCAGCAGCTCTAGTTCTAGCACAGATACGCAGTATTTT.

This clone has a handful of counts. The chain links TRBV7-9 to TRBJ2-5, with TRBD2 matching 10 bases. Germline-derived CDR1 and CDR2 are SEHNR and FQNEAQ (reference sequence). J was trimmed by 4 bases and V by 1 base; bases with no gene match: 9. This CDR3 is built from 17 residues. CDR3 sequence: CASSLGSGRLKGETQYF. In DNA, the CDR3 is TGTGCCAGCAGCTTAGGTAGCGGGAGGCTGAAGGGAGAGACCCAGTACTTC. The variable domain in full, with the rest retrieved from reference TRBV7-9 and TRBJ2-5, is DTGVSQNPRHKITKRGQNVTFRCDPISEHNRLYWYRQTLGQGPEFLTYFQNEAQLEKSRLLSDRFSAERPKGSFSTLEIQRTEQGDSAMYLCASSLGSGRLKGETQYFGPGTRLLVL.

This rearrangement joins TRBV29-1 to TRBJ1-1, with D possibly TRBD1 on 5 matching bases. Germline CDR1 and CDR2: SQVTM and ANQGSEA. The V gene lost 5 bases and the J gene lost 0 bases, with 19 bases spanning the gap. There are 16 residues in the CDR3. CDR3 coding DNA: TGCAGCGTTCAGGACCCTAGGGTGGGGGTGAACACTGAAGCTTTCTTT. Residues: CSVQDPRVGVNTEAFF.

This clone was seen only a few times. The V and J genes are TRBV7-8 and TRBJ1-2; D call uncertain. The germline V and J ends were trimmed by 0 bases and 3 bases, with 8 bases remaining between them. The CDR3 extends over 14 amino acids. CDR1 and CDR2 (germline): SGHVS, FQNEAQ. CDR3 coding DNA: TGTGCCAGCAGCTTAGCCGGCGGGGACTATGGCTACACCTTC. This encodes CASSLAGGDYGYTF. The full variable domain, its missing parts supplied by reference TRBV7-8 and TRBJ1-2, is GAGVSQSPRYKVAKRGQDVALRCDPISGHVSLFWYQQALGQGPEFLTYFQNEAQLDKSGLPSDRFFAERPEGSVSTLKIQRTQQEDSAVYLCASSLAGGDYGYTFGSGTRLTVV.

In this sample, this clone turned up a few times. The chain has TRBV7-9 and TRBJ2-7, with D perhaps matching TRBD2 (6 bases). V was clipped by 5 bases and J by 13 bases, with 15 bases between them. Looked up from germline, CDR1 is SEHNR and CDR2 is FQNEAQ (reference sequence). The CDR3 has 11 residues. CDR3 residues: CASSPPGTSYF. In DNA form, the CDR3 reads TGTGCCAGCAGCCCCCCCGGGACTTCCTACTTC. The whole variable domain, remainder taken from reference TRBV7-9 and TRBJ2-7, is DTGVSQNPRHKITKRGQNVTFRCDPISEHNRLYWYRQTLGQGPEFLTYFQNEAQLEKSRLLSDRFSAERPKGSFSTLEIQRTEQGDSAMYLCASSPPGTSYFGPGTRLTVT.

The chain is built from TRBV10-3 and TRBJ2-3, with 10 bases fitting TRBD2. The CDR3 consists of 16 residues. V gave up 10 bases and J gave up 0 bases; unmatched junction bases: 10. CDR1 is ENHRY and CDR2 is SYGVKD in the germline V gene. The CDR3: CASGGTSAPSTDTQYF. The CDR3 nucleotides are TGTGCCAGCGGGGGGACTAGCGCCCCTAGCACAGATACGCAGTATTTT.

Comment on this clone: Just one base apart from a much larger clone, this may be a read error. This chain links TRBV7-2 with TRBJ2-1; no definite D call. CDR3 length: 13 residues. V lost 1 base, J lost 5 bases, and 6 bases lay in between. Germline V gene sequence: CDR1 SGHTA, CDR2 FQGNSA. CDR3 sequence reads: CASSLEADNEQFF. CDR3 bases: TGTGCCAGCAGCTTAGAGGCGGACAATGAGCAGTTCTTC.